The entry that follows covers one TCR beta chain sequence. Its antigen is unidentified. Here immunoSEQ multiplex PCR was the method, and the copy in TCRdb shows in-frame clones only, minus some. The repertoire has around 24,000 clones, about 79% of them found once; the top ten carry about 6.3%. The sample comes from a study of vaccination effects on CD4 cells after COVID-19. Study as a whole: Samples collected post-vaccine were obtained a median of 72 days after the second dose.

Antigen-specific CD4+ T cells were expanded with viral peptide pools in the ViraFEST assay before sequencing. Upon completion of 10 days in culture, CD4+ T cells were isolated. Two doses of either BNT162b2 or mRNA-1273 were given to each participant. Half the medium was replaced with IL-2 medium on days 3 and 7. The germline V gene has CDR1 MNHNY and CDR2 SVGAGI (reference sequence). The CDR3 has 13 amino acids. Trimming removed 7 bases from V and 7 bases from J, with 17 bases in between. This TCR came from a human donor who received a COVID-19 vaccine. Some clones in this sample may be carry-over from other donors' samples. V usage is TRBV6-6 and J usage is TRBJ2-7; D gene uncertain. Specimen: CD4+ T cells from PBMCs cultured with SARS-CoV-2 spike peptides, collected after COVID-19 vaccination. The CDR3 nucleotides read TGTGCCAGCACAGACCAAATAGCTGAAGAGCAGTACGTC. Translated: CASTDQIAEEQYV.